Each of the 20 T cell receptor beta chains below was sequenced from the same sample in a study of identical twins. TCRdb itself ran the 5' RACE reads through MiXCR, one entry per CDR3 protein. The sample shows roughly 710,000 distinct CDR3 sequences, over 5% of them seen only once. The sample comprised naive T cells sorted from blood. These receptors were taken from a young man in good health.

This clonotype was seen a handful of times. The chain couples TRBV20-1 to TRBJ2-1; 9 nucleotides agree with TRBD1. The V gene's germline CDR1 is DFQATT and CDR2 SNEGSKA (reference sequence). V was pared by 2 bases and J by 2 bases, with 4 bases of the junction left unmatched. This CDR3 is 15 amino acids long. The CDR3 region is CSARQNRGPYNEQFF. CDR3 nucleotides: TGCAGTGCTAGACAAAACAGGGGGCCCTACAATGAGCAGTTCTTC.

This clonotype was observed at least ten times. The chain carries TRBV28 and TRBJ2-1; 9 bases align to TRBD2. Losses at the gene ends were 4 bases for V and 0 bases for J; bases not matched to a gene: 4. Germline-derived CDR1 and CDR2 are MDHEN and SYDVKM. The CDR3 runs 16 residues. CDR3 bases: TGTGCCAGCAGTTCAGGAGCGGGAGGCTCCTACAATGAGCAGTTCTTC. It encodes CASSSGAGGSYNEQFF.

In this sample, this clonotype turned up many times. CDR3 sequence (DNA): TGTGCCAGCAGCTCACACCCGGGGGAAACTACGCAGTATTTT. Amino acids: CASSSHPGETTQYF. The V call is TRBV7-2, the J call TRBJ2-3, with D possibly TRBD2 on 6 matching bases. Deletions cut 4 bases from V and 8 bases from J, with 16 bases between. The CDR3 extends over 14 amino acids. Germline V gene lookup returns CDR1 SGHTA and CDR2 FQGNSA.

The CDR3: CSARGDGNSPLHF. In nucleotides, the CDR3 is TGCAGTGCTAGGGGGGACGGGAATTCACCCCTCCACTTT. This rearrangement joins TRBV20-1 to TRBJ1-6; weak D call: TRBD1 (5 bases). Trimming took 3 bases from V and 7 from J, leaving 10 bases between them. CDR1 is DFQATT and CDR2 is SNEGSKA in the germline V gene (reference sequence). The CDR3 runs to 13 residues.

The rearrangement joins TRBV6-5 to TRBJ1-6; no clear D gene. Germline CDR1 and CDR2: MNHEY and SVGAGI. The CDR3 has 15 amino acids. V lost 2 bases and J 0 bases, leaving 5 bases between the germline ends. The CDR3: CASSYGASYNSPLHF. The CDR3 DNA follows: TGTGCCAGCAGTTACGGAGCCTCCTATAATTCACCCCTCCACTTT.

This clonotype came up many times. This rearrangement joins TRBV12-3 or TRBV12-4 to TRBJ2-2; no clear D gene. The germline V and J ends were trimmed by 5 bases and 3 bases, with 13 bases remaining between them. This CDR3 contains 15 residues. The CDR3 sequence: CASSPFFRDTGELFF. The CDR3 DNA reads as TGTGCCAGCAGTCCCTTTTTCCGTGACACCGGGGAGCTGTTTTTT.

This clonotype was recorded many times. The chain carries TRBV20-1 and TRBJ2-1; 7 bases fit TRBD1. This CDR3 comprises 16 residues. Germline CDR1 reads DFQATT; CDR2 reads SNEGSKA (reference sequence). V was clipped by 0 bases and J by 6 bases; unmatched bases: 11. The CDR3 DNA sequence: TGCAGTGCTAGAGATTATGCAGGGGGTCTCTCCAATGAGCAGTTCTTC. The encoded protein is CSARDYAGGLSNEQFF.

This clonotype was seen only a few times. The chain couples TRBV29-1 to TRBJ1-1, with D hard to call. Looked up from germline, CDR1 is SQVTM and CDR2 is ANQGSEA. V lost 4 bases to trimming and J lost 10 bases, with 10 bases between them. CDR3 length equals 10 residues. The DNA of the CDR3 is TGCAGCGTTGGCGTTGGTTTAGCTTTCTTT. This translates into CSVGVGLAFF.

This clonotype has ten or more counts. The V and J genes are TRBV5-1 and TRBJ2-2, with D unclear. Germline loops: CDR1 SGHRS, CDR2 YFSETQ. V lost 6 bases and J 3 bases, leaving 3 bases between the germline ends. The CDR3 is 11 amino acids. In DNA form, the CDR3 reads TGCGCCAGCAAATACACCGGGGAGCTGTTTTTT. Amino acid sequence: CASKYTGELFF.

In DNA, the CDR3 is TGTGCCAGCTCACCGGCGAACAGCTACGAGCAGTACTTC. Its translation is CASSPANSYEQYF. The rearrangement uses TRBV18 and TRBJ2-7; D is unresolved. The germline V gene encodes CDR1 KGHSH and CDR2 LQKENI. The length of the CDR3 is 13 residues. With 3 bases removed from V and 3 bases from J, the gap between germline ends came to 9 bases. The full variable domain, with the rest looked up from reference TRBV18 and TRBJ2-7, is NAGVMQNPRHLVRRRGQEARLRCSPMKGHSHVYWYRQLPEEGLKFMVYLQKENIIDESGMPKERFSAEFPKEGPSILRIQQVVRGDSAAYFCASSPANSYEQYFGPGTRLTVT.

The table lists this clonotype with many counts. The rearrangement joins TRBV20-1 to TRBJ2-7; D unclear. Germline values: CDR1 DFQATT, CDR2 SNEGSKA (reference sequence). CDR3 length: 12 amino acids. Trimming removed 1 base from V and 2 bases from J, with 6 bases in between. CDR3 DNA sequence: TGCAGTGCTAGAGCGAGTGCCTACGAGCAGTACTTC. Translating it yields CSARASAYEQYF.

This clonotype came up a few times. CDR3 sequence (DNA): TGCGCCACCACCCCCGGCAGTAGTGCAGGGGAAGCTTTCTTT. This encodes CATTPGSSAGEAFF. The chain combines TRBV5-1 with TRBJ1-1, with D perhaps matching TRBD1 (5 bases). Germline V gene lookup returns CDR1 SGHRS and CDR2 YFSETQ. V lost 9 bases and J lost 8, with 23 bases in between. CDR3 length: 14 residues.

This clonotype was counted at least ten times. The V gene is TRBV27, the J gene TRBJ2-1; TRBD2 matches 11 bases. The ends lost 3 bases at V and 8 bases at J; junction bases unmatched: 9. CDR1 is MNHEY and CDR2 is SMNVEV in the germline V gene (reference sequence). CDR3 length: 16 amino acids. DNA for the CDR3: TGTGCCAGCAGTTTGATAGCGGGAGGGCCTTTCGATGAGCAGTTCTTC. It is translated as CASSLIAGGPFDEQFF.

This clonotype turned up a few times. J is TRBJ2-3 and V is TRBV5-1; TRBD2 might be the D (6 bases). Germline loops: CDR1 SGHRS, CDR2 YFSETQ. V was shortened by 5 bases and J by 1 base, with 14 bases between the two germline ends. The CDR3 extends over 15 amino acids. The chain's CDR3 is CASRLGGTRTDTQYF. In nucleotides, the CDR3 is TGCGCCAGCAGACTCGGCGGGACGCGCACAGATACGCAGTATTTT.

This clonotype was seen repeatedly, ten times or more. The rearrangement joins TRBV12-3 or TRBV12-4 to TRBJ2-3, with TRBD2 matching 15 bases. CDR3 length: 16 residues. Germline trimming cut 6 bases from V and 6 bases from J; bases unmatched to any gene: 7. The CDR3 loop is CASRFGLAGGQDTQYF. CDR3 nucleotide sequence: TGTGCCAGCAGATTCGGACTAGCGGGAGGGCAGGATACGCAGTATTTT.

This chain links TRBV7-2 with TRBJ2-1; D is perhaps TRBD1 (5 bases). Germline V gene sequence: CDR1 SGHTA, CDR2 FQGNSA. There are 14 residues in the CDR3. Between the trimmed V and J ends, which lost 6 bases and 10 bases, there was a span of 19 bases. CDR3 sequence (DNA): TGTGCCAGCAGTACTCTGGGGCCAGTGACCGAGCAGTTCTTC. Translating gives CASSTLGPVTEQFF.

This clonotype was seen many times. This chain connects TRBV6-5 to TRBJ2-1; 8 bases are shared with TRBD1. The length of the CDR3 is 15 residues. Losses at the gene ends were 0 bases for V and 8 bases for J; bases not matched to a gene: 6. CDR1 is MNHEY and CDR2 is SVGAGI in the germline V gene. The CDR3 nucleotides read TGTGCCAGCAGTTACTCGAGGACAGGGTCCGATGAGCAGTTCTTC. Translated: CASSYSRTGSDEQFF.

This clonotype was detected only a few times. The chain joins TRBV28 to TRBJ2-7; 10 nucleotides agree with TRBD1. J was trimmed by 1 base and V by 8 bases; bases with no gene match: 8. The CDR3 is 15 residues long. Germline CDR1 MDHEN, CDR2 SYDVKM. The CDR3 bases are TGTGCCAGCGAGGTTGGGGGACAGGGGTCCTACGAGCAGTACTTC. Amino acid sequence: CASEVGGQGSYEQYF.

This chain links TRBV29-1 with TRBJ1-2, with 7 nucleotides matching TRBD1. The CDR3 is 13 amino acids. After removal of 7 bases from V and 7 bases from J, the junction contained 12 bases not matched to a gene. CDR1 and CDR2 from the germline V gene are SQVTM and ANQGSEA. The CDR3 loop is CSAIQGLLGGYTF. The CDR3 DNA reads as TGCAGCGCAATACAGGGGCTTTTGGGTGGCTACACCTTC.

The sample holds many counts of this clonotype. This chain joins TRBV14 and TRBJ2-1; TRBD1 matches at 8 bases. Germline lookup yields CDR1 SGHDN and CDR2 FVKESK. The V gene end was trimmed by 6 bases and the J gene end by 5 bases; junction bases not matched to a gene: 6. CDR3 size: 14 residues. The CDR3 DNA reads as TGTGCCAGCAGTCGGACAGGGAGAGACAATGAGCAGTTCTTC. Protein: CASSRTGRDNEQFF. The entire variable domain, with the rest obtained from reference TRBV14 and TRBJ2-1, is as follows: EAGVTQFPSHSVIEKGQTVTLRCDPISGHDNLYWYRRVMGKEIKFLLHFVKESKQDESGMPNNRFLAERTGGTYSTLKVQPAELEDSGVYFCASSRTGRDNEQFFGPGTRLTVL.